A selection of T cell receptor beta chains follows, all from one sample in a study of T cells after posttransplantation cyclophosphamide. Method: immunoSEQ multiplex PCR; TCRdb's copy keeps in-frame clones and lacks some. The sample consists of roughly 11,000 clones, approximately 90% of them appearing once. The source material was PBMCs, sampled after allogeneic stem cell transplant with posttransplant cyclophosphamide. Every receptor here comes from a female patient in her 30s who received an allogeneic stem cell transplant from an unrelated donor, was CMV-positive, and had no GVHD. The graft donor may have given rise to some T cells. Both conserved end residues are part of each CDR3. Each record gives: CDR3 DNA, CDR3 protein, D gene, J gene, V gene, CDR3 length, clone size. A D gene is named only where the DNA matches it firmly. Some rows mark clone size as missing; the rest say once, few, many or name a class of expanded clone.

cdr3_nt: TGTGCCAGCAGCCCCTGGACAGGGGAAGATACGCAGTATTTT
cdr3_aa: CASSPWTGEDTQYF
d_call: TRBD1
j_call: TRBJ2-3
v_call: TRBV14
cdr3_length: 14
clone_size: NA

cdr3_nt: TGCGCCAGCAGCCAGCTCTGGGGCGCTGATTCACCCCTCCACTTT
cdr3_aa: CASSQLWGADSPLHF
d_call: NA
j_call: TRBJ1-6
v_call: TRBV4-1
cdr3_length: 15
clone_size: NA

cdr3_nt: TGTGCCAGCAGTATTGCGGCGGGGGGCTACGAGCAGTACTTC
cdr3_aa: CASSIAAGGYEQYF
d_call: TRBD2
j_call: TRBJ2-7
v_call: TRBV28
cdr3_length: 14
clone_size: NA

cdr3_nt: TGCGCCAGCAGCCCCGGACAGGGTGAGGCCAAAAACATTCAGTACTTC
cdr3_aa: CASSPGQGEAKNIQYF
d_call: TRBD1
j_call: TRBJ2-4
v_call: TRBV5-1
cdr3_length: 16
clone_size: NA

cdr3_nt: TGCAGCGTTTCGGAGTCTGGAAACATTCAGTACTTC
cdr3_aa: CSVSESGNIQYF
d_call: NA
j_call: TRBJ2-4
v_call: TRBV29-1
cdr3_length: 12
clone_size: NA

cdr3_nt: TGTGCCTGGACCCACCGGCGGGGGGCGTACACTGAAGCTTTCTTT
cdr3_aa: CAWTHRRGAYTEAFF
d_call: NA
j_call: TRBJ1-1
v_call: TRBV30
cdr3_length: 15
clone_size: NA

cdr3_nt: TGCGCCAGCACGAAGACAGAGCTTATGAACACTGAAGCTTTCTTT
cdr3_aa: CASTKTELMNTEAFF
d_call: NA
j_call: TRBJ1-1
v_call: TRBV5-1
cdr3_length: 15
clone_size: NA

cdr3_nt: TGTGCCAGCAGCTTAAAGGGGGACGGTGAGACCCAGTACTTC
cdr3_aa: CASSLKGDGETQYF
d_call: NA
j_call: TRBJ2-5
v_call: TRBV7-3
cdr3_length: 14
clone_size: NA

cdr3_nt: TGTGCCAGCAGTTATCCCCTCGGGGGGCGCACTGAAGCTTTCTTT
cdr3_aa: CASSYPLGGRTEAFF
d_call: NA
j_call: TRBJ1-1
v_call: TRBV28
cdr3_length: 15
clone_size: NA

cdr3_nt: TGTGCCAGCAGCGCACAGACCGGAAGGCAGTATTTT
cdr3_aa: CASSAQTGRQYF
d_call: NA
j_call: TRBJ2-3
v_call: TRBV7-3
cdr3_length: 12
clone_size: NA

cdr3_nt: TGTGCCAGCAGCCGTGGGACAGAAGCTAACTATGGCTACACCTTC
cdr3_aa: CASSRGTEANYGYTF
d_call: TRBD1
j_call: TRBJ1-2
v_call: TRBV2
cdr3_length: 15
clone_size: NA

cdr3_nt: TGCGCCAGCAGCTTGGAATCGGGTAACTATGGCTACACCTTC
cdr3_aa: CASSLESGNYGYTF
d_call: NA
j_call: TRBJ1-2
v_call: TRBV5-1
cdr3_length: 14
clone_size: NA

cdr3_nt: TGTGCCAGCAGCGCGCGCCAGGGGTTAAGAAATTCACCCCTCCACTTT
cdr3_aa: CASSARQGLRNSPLHF
d_call: NA
j_call: TRBJ1-6
v_call: TRBV7-9
cdr3_length: 16
clone_size: NA

cdr3_nt: TGTGCCAGCAGCGAGACACTAGCGGACCAAGAGACCCAGTACTTC
cdr3_aa: CASSETLADQETQYF
d_call: TRBD2
j_call: TRBJ2-5
v_call: TRBV7-9
cdr3_length: 15
clone_size: NA

cdr3_nt: TGTGCCAGTAGTGTCGCAGGGTTTGAAGCTTTCTTT
cdr3_aa: CASSVAGFEAFF
d_call: NA
j_call: TRBJ1-1
v_call: TRBV19
cdr3_length: 12
clone_size: NA

cdr3_nt: TGTGCCAGCCTAAAGGACAGAACTAATGAAAAACTGTTTTTT
cdr3_aa: CASLKDRTNEKLFF
d_call: NA
j_call: TRBJ1-4
v_call: TRBV2
cdr3_length: 14
clone_size: NA

cdr3_nt: TGTGCCAGCTCACTCACCCCGGGGACACTGAATCAGCCCCAGCATTTT
cdr3_aa: CASSLTPGTLNQPQHF
d_call: NA
j_call: TRBJ1-5
v_call: TRBV18
cdr3_length: 16
clone_size: NA

cdr3_nt: TGTGCCAGCTCACTTTCAGGGGATACTGAAGCTTTCTTT
cdr3_aa: CASSLSGDTEAFF
d_call: NA
j_call: TRBJ1-1
v_call: TRBV18
cdr3_length: 13
clone_size: NA

cdr3_nt: TGTGCCATCAGTGAGGGACAGGCGCTGGAAGAGACCCAGTACTTC
cdr3_aa: CAISEGQALEETQYF
d_call: TRBD1
j_call: TRBJ2-5
v_call: TRBV10-3
cdr3_length: 15
clone_size: NA

cdr3_nt: TGTGCCAGCAGCTCGACCCCGGGACTACGCGCCGGGAGTGAGCAGTTCTTC
cdr3_aa: CASSSTPGLRAGSEQFF
d_call: TRBD2
j_call: TRBJ2-1
v_call: TRBV7-9
cdr3_length: 17
clone_size: NA

cdr3_nt: TGTGCCAGCAGTTACTCAAATTATAATTCACCCCTCCACTTT
cdr3_aa: CASSYSNYNSPLHF
d_call: NA
j_call: TRBJ1-6
v_call: TRBV25-1
cdr3_length: 14
clone_size: NA

cdr3_nt: TGTGCCACCCGACAGGGTGCGGCCTCCTATGGCTACACCTTC
cdr3_aa: CATRQGAASYGYTF
d_call: TRBD1
j_call: TRBJ1-2
v_call: TRBV5-4
cdr3_length: 14
clone_size: NA

cdr3_nt: TGTGCCATCGCAAGGACAGGGGGCAATGTTGAAGCTTTCTTT
cdr3_aa: CAIARTGGNVEAFF
d_call: TRBD1
j_call: TRBJ1-1
v_call: TRBV10-3
cdr3_length: 14
clone_size: NA

cdr3_nt: TGCGCCAGCAGCCAAGCCAATGACAGGGCGGGTTCCGGCTACACCTTC
cdr3_aa: CASSQANDRAGSGYTF
d_call: TRBD1
j_call: TRBJ1-2
v_call: TRBV4-1
cdr3_length: 16
clone_size: NA

cdr3_nt: TGTGCCAGCAGCTCCTCCGACAGACTCAACCCCTACGAGCAGTACTTC
cdr3_aa: CASSSSDRLNPYEQYF
d_call: NA
j_call: TRBJ2-7
v_call: TRBV7-9
cdr3_length: 16
clone_size: NA

cdr3_nt: TGTGCCAGCTCACCCGTGGGGACAGGGGGCGACGAGCAGTACTTC
cdr3_aa: CASSPVGTGGDEQYF
d_call: TRBD1
j_call: TRBJ2-7
v_call: TRBV18
cdr3_length: 15
clone_size: NA

cdr3_nt: TGTGCCAGCAGCCCGATAGGGGGAGGGACCTCTGGAAACACCATATATTTT
cdr3_aa: CASSPIGGGTSGNTIYF
d_call: NA
j_call: TRBJ1-3
v_call: TRBV27
cdr3_length: 17
clone_size: large

cdr3_nt: TGTGCCACGTCCCAACGACAGACGAATAATTCACCCCTCCACTTT
cdr3_aa: CATSQRQTNNSPLHF
d_call: NA
j_call: TRBJ1-6
v_call: TRBV19
cdr3_length: 15
clone_size: NA

cdr3_nt: TGTGCCAGCGTCCCGGGAATTCCCATGATCGACGAGCAGTACTTC
cdr3_aa: CASVPGIPMIDEQYF
d_call: NA
j_call: TRBJ2-7
v_call: TRBV28
cdr3_length: 15
clone_size: NA

cdr3_nt: TGTGCCAGTAGTATTCGAGGGAATCAGCCCCAGCATTTT
cdr3_aa: CASSIRGNQPQHF
d_call: NA
j_call: TRBJ1-5
v_call: TRBV19
cdr3_length: 13
clone_size: NA

cdr3_nt: TGTGCCAGCAGTGAAATTGGCGGGAGGGCCTACGAGCAGTACTTC
cdr3_aa: CASSEIGGRAYEQYF
d_call: TRBD2
j_call: TRBJ2-7
v_call: TRBV2
cdr3_length: 15
clone_size: NA

cdr3_nt: TGTGCCAGTAGTATAATGCGGAGCACTGAAGCTTTCTTT
cdr3_aa: CASSIMRSTEAFF
d_call: NA
j_call: TRBJ1-1
v_call: TRBV19
cdr3_length: 13
clone_size: NA

cdr3_nt: TGTGCCAGCAGCCTGTGGGGACACCGGAACACTGAAGCTTTCTTT
cdr3_aa: CASSLWGHRNTEAFF
d_call: NA
j_call: TRBJ1-1
v_call: TRBV9
cdr3_length: 15
clone_size: NA

cdr3_nt: TGCAGCGTTGAGCCGATGATGACGGGACAGGGGGCGCAGGACGGCTACACCTTC
cdr3_aa: CSVEPMMTGQGAQDGYTF
d_call: TRBD1
j_call: TRBJ1-2
v_call: TRBV29-1
cdr3_length: 18
clone_size: NA

cdr3_nt: TGTGCCAGCAGTGGGACAGGGAGAGAGTATGGCTACACCTTC
cdr3_aa: CASSGTGREYGYTF
d_call: TRBD1
j_call: TRBJ1-2
v_call: TRBV2
cdr3_length: 14
clone_size: NA

cdr3_nt: TGTGCCAGCAGTTTAAGGCTAGCGGGAGTAGATACGCAGTATTTT
cdr3_aa: CASSLRLAGVDTQYF
d_call: TRBD2
j_call: TRBJ2-3
v_call: TRBV27
cdr3_length: 15
clone_size: NA

cdr3_nt: TGCAGCGCGGGACATTCGATGAACACTGAAGCTTTCTTT
cdr3_aa: CSAGHSMNTEAFF
d_call: NA
j_call: TRBJ1-1
v_call: TRBV29-1
cdr3_length: 13
clone_size: NA

cdr3_nt: TGTGCCTTGAAGGACAGTTATAATGAAAAACTGTTTTTT
cdr3_aa: CALKDSYNEKLFF
d_call: NA
j_call: TRBJ1-4
v_call: TRBV6-1
cdr3_length: 13
clone_size: NA

cdr3_nt: TGTGCCAGTAGTTTGTGGAGCTCCTATAATTCACCCCTCCACTTT
cdr3_aa: CASSLWSSYNSPLHF
d_call: NA
j_call: TRBJ1-6
v_call: TRBV19
cdr3_length: 15
clone_size: once

cdr3_nt: TGTGCCAGCAGCTTAGCGGGACTAGCGGGAGTTATATACGAGCAGTACTTC
cdr3_aa: CASSLAGLAGVIYEQYF
d_call: TRBD2
j_call: TRBJ2-7
v_call: TRBV7-6
cdr3_length: 17
clone_size: NA